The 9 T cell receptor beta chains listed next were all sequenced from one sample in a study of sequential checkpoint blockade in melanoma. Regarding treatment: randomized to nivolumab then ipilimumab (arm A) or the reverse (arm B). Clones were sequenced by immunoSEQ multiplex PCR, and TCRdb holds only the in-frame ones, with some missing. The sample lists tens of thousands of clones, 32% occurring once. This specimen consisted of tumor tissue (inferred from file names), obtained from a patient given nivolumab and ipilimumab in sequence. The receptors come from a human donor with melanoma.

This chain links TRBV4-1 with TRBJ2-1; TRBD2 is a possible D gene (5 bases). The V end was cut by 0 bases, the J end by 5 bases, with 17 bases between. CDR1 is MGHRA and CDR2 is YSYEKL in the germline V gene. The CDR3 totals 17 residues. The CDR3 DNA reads TGCGCCAGCAGCCAAGAAATCGACATTTGGGGAGACAATGAGCAGTTCTTC. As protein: CASSQEIDIWGDNEQFF.

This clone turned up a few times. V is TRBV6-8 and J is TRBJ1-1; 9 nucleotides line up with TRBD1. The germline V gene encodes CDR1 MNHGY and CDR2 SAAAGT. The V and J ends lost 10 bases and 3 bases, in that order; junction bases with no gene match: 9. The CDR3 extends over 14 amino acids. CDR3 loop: CATKQGAEDTEAFF. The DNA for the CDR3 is TGTGCCACCAAACAGGGGGCCGAGGACACTGAAGCTTTCTTT.

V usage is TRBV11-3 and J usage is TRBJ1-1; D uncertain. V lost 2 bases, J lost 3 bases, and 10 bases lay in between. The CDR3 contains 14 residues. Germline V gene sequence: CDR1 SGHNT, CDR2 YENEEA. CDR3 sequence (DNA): TGTGCCAGCAGCTTAATAAGTTTAGACACTGAAGCTTTCTTT. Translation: CASSLISLDTEAFF.

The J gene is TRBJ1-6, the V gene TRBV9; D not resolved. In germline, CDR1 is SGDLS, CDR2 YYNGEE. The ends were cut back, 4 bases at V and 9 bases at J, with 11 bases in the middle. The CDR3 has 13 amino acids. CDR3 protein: CASSPRDLSPLHF. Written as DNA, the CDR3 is TGTGCCAGCAGCCCCCGAGATCTTTCACCCCTCCACTTT.

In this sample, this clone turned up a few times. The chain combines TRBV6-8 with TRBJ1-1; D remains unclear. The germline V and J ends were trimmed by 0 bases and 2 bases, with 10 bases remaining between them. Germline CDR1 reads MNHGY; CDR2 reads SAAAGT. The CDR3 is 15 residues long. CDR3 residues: CASSYSRMGNTEAFF. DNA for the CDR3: TGTGCCAGCAGTTACTCGAGGATGGGAAACACTGAAGCTTTCTTT.

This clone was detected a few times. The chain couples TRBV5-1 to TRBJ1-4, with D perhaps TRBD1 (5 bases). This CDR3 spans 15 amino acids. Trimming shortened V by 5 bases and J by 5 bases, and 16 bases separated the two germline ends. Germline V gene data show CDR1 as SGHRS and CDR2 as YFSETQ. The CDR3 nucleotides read TGCGCCAGCAGGCAAAACCGGGACCGAAATGAAAAACTGTTTTTT. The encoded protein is CASRQNRDRNEKLFF.

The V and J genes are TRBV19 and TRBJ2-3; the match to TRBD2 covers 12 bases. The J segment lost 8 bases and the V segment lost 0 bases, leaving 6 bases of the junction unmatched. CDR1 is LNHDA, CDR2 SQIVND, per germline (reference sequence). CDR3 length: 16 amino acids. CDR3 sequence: CASSIDASGRAGTQYF. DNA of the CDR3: TGTGCCAGTAGTATAGATGCTAGCGGGAGGGCCGGTACGCAGTATTTT.

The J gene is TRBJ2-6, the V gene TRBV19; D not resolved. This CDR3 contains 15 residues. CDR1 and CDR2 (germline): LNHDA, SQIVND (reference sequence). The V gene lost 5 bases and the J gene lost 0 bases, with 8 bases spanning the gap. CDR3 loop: CASSVQHSGANVLTF. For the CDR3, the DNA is TGTGCCAGTAGTGTCCAGCACTCTGGGGCCAACGTCCTGACTTTC.

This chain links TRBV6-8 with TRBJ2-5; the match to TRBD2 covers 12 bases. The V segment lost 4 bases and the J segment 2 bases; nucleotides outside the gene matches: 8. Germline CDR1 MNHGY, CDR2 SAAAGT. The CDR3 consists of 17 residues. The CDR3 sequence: CASSCSGTSGLQETQYF. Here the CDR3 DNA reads TGTGCCAGCAGTTGCTCCGGGACTAGCGGGTTACAAGAGACCCAGTACTTC.